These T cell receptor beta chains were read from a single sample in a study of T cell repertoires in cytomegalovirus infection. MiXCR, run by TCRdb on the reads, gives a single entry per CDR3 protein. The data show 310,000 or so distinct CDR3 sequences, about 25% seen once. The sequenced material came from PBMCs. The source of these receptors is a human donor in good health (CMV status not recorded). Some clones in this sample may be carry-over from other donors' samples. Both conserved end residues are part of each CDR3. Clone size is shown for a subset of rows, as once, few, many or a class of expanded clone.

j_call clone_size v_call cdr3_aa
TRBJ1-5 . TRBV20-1 CSARDVGQGNQPQHF
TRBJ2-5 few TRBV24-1 CATSAGGRSQETQYF
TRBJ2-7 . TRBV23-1 CASSQSPTGVSSYEQYF
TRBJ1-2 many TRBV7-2 CASSLSTGWVYGYTF
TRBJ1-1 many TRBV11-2 CASSLLGGAYTEAFF
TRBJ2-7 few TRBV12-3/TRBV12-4 CASRLAAEQYF
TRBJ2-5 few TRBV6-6 CASSYLTREETQYF
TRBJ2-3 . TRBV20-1 CSARDPFGQGRADTQYF
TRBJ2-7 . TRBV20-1 CSARSRPGRTGYEQYF
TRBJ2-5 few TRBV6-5 CASRKTRGGETQYF
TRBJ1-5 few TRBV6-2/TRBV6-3 CASSYRGGQNNQPQHF
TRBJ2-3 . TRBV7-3 CASSSTGSAGAPHF
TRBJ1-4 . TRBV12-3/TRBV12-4 CASSLREGRKGLFF
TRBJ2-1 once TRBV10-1 CASSQTTSGFEQFF
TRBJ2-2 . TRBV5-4 CASSLYSGANTGELFF
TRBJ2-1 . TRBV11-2 CASSFTSGGLSSYNEQFF
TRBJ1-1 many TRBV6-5 CASSYLGAVDTEAFF
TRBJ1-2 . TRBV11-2 CASSLPGVTYGYTF
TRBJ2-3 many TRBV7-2 CASSQPGPTQYF
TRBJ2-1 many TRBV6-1 CASSWTSRDEQFF
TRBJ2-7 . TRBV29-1 CSVDVLARGEQYF
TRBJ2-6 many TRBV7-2 CASSLGIHSGANVLTF
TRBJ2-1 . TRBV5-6 CASSLGPNSGEQFF
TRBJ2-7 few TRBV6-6 CASSNRVSYEQYF
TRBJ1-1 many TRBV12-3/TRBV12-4 CASSPSGTEAFF
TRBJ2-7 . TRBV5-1 CASSNGLDSYEQYF
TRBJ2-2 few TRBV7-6 CASTSQRGLFF
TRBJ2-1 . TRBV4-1 CASSLRGLAGAGEQFF
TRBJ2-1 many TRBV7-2 CASIQLAGGDNEQFF
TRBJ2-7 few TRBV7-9 CASSFRAGEGQYF
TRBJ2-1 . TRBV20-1 CSARMGQSYNEQFF
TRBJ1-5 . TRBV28 CAGGGAGQPQHF
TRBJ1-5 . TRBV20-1 CSARLGGIQPQHF
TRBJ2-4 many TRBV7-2 CASSFGWVGQGHPIAKNIQYF
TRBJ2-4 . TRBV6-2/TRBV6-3 CAAGEQAKNIQYF
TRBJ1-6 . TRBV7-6 CASSFADIPLHF
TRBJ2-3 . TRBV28 CASSFAFTDTQYF
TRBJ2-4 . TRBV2 CASSFSQTQQSAKNIQYF
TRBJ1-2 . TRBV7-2 CASSTFSGYTF
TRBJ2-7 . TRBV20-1 CSSSLRGEQYF
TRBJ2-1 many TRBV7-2 CASSFRANNEQFF
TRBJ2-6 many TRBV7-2 CASSLRQTGANVLTF
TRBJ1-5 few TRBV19 CASRTRDRALNQPQHF
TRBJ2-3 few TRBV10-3 CAISETDRSTDTQYF